This T cell receptor (beta chain) originates from a study of T cells expressing NK-cell markers. Looking at the study overall: Sequenced donors, eight in total, included seven who were HCMV-seropositive and one who was seronegative. Overall study results and limits: The share of CD8+ T cells held by dominant NKG2C+ clonotypes was about 1.0-8% in roughly 6 donors.

TCRdb reprocessed the 5' RACE reads and keeps a single row for each CDR3 protein, giving no DNA. The specimen's table records fewer than 400,000 distinct CDR3 sequences. The length of the CDR3 is 11 residues. Germline V gives CDR1 DFQATT, CDR2 SNEGSKA (reference sequence). Notes on this clonotype: Its cognate antigen is unknown.

This clonotype originated in a woman aged 50 to 65 in good health. The V and J genes are TRBV20-1 and TRBJ2-1; TCRdb returns TRBD1, unconfirmable since there is no DNA. Material: blood T cells: a sorted CD56 or NKG2C T cell subset, CD4+ or CD8+ T cells, or bulk PBMC T cells (not recorded which). The CDR3 sequence is CSADPRDLQFF.